The source of this T cell receptor beta chain is a study of human thymus T cells. Turning to this clone: Its antigen is unidentified.

Study observations and caveats: Repertoires sampled from thymus and blood appeared biased in V and J gene usage. Related work found strong thymic repertoire overlap between unrelated individuals.

During corrective heart surgery, resections were taken, and the thymus tissue came from them. Having surgery to correct congenital heart defects, healthy Finnish infants acted as the donors. Clones were read by immunoSEQ multiplex PCR, and TCRdb kept only the in-frame ones, dropping some. The repertoire holds about 78,000 clones, approximately 96% seen once, with 0.031% in the top ten. This CDR3 comprises 16 residues. Trimming took 3 bases from V and 7 from J; bases not matched to a gene: 13. The germline gives CDR1 SNHLY, CDR2 FYNNEI. The gene calls are TRBV2 and TRBJ1-1, with 8 bases matching TRBD1. The sequence was obtained from a boy in the first two years of life with a congenital heart defect but otherwise immunologically healthy. Sequenced: thymus tissue. The CDR3 sequence is CASSEDRELRIIEAFF. Here the CDR3 DNA reads TGTGCCAGCAGTGAGGACAGGGAATTACGTATAATTGAAGCTTTCTTT.